Listed below are T cell receptor beta chains from one sample, sequenced in a study of cytomegalovirus exposure and HLA in healthy donors. Some clones are missing from TCRdb's copy, which holds only in-frame ones; the method was immunoSEQ multiplex PCR. This sample has some 240,000 clones; about 78% occur once, and the top ten carry around 4%. The specimen was PBMCs. All receptors derive from a male donor in good health and CMV-seronegative. CDR3s include the opening cysteine and the closing phenylalanine or tryptophan. D genes are given only for firm matches. Some rows mark clone size as missing; the rest say once, few, many or name a class of expanded clone.

cdr3_nt: TGCGCCAGCAGCCAAGCCCCCCCGACTAGCAGGGACATTCAGTACTTC
cdr3_aa: CASSQAPPTSRDIQYF
d_call: TRBD2
v_call: TRBV4-1
j_call: TRBJ2-4
clone_size: .

cdr3_nt: TGTGCCAGCAGTGAAATTTACGGGACTAGCGGGAGCTCCTACAATGAGCAGTTCTTC
cdr3_aa: CASSEIYGTSGSSYNEQFF
d_call: TRBD2
v_call: TRBV6-1
j_call: TRBJ2-1
clone_size: .

cdr3_nt: TGTGCCAGCAGACGCGTTGCTAGTGAGCAGTTCTTC
cdr3_aa: CASRRVASEQFF
d_call: .
v_call: TRBV5-8
j_call: TRBJ2-1
clone_size: .

cdr3_nt: TGTGCCAGTAGTACTTTGACGTCCGGGACTACTATCTCCTACGAGCAGTACTTC
cdr3_aa: CASSTLTSGTTISYEQYF
d_call: TRBD2
v_call: TRBV19
j_call: TRBJ2-7
clone_size: .

cdr3_nt: TGTGCCAGCAGCCTAGGACTAGTTCCTGCTACGCAGTATTTT
cdr3_aa: CASSLGLVPATQYF
d_call: TRBD2
v_call: TRBV5-4
j_call: TRBJ2-3
clone_size: .

cdr3_nt: TGTGCCAGCAGCAGGACTAGCGGACGCACAGATACGCAGTATTTT
cdr3_aa: CASSRTSGRTDTQYF
d_call: TRBD2
v_call: TRBV7-3
j_call: TRBJ2-3
clone_size: once

cdr3_nt: TGTGCCAGTAGTATTTTAGCGGGAGTCGGAGAGACCCAGTACTTC
cdr3_aa: CASSILAGVGETQYF
d_call: TRBD2
v_call: TRBV19
j_call: TRBJ2-5
clone_size: .

cdr3_nt: TGCGCCAGCAGCTTGCCCACAGGGGGAGGAGAGACCCAGTACTTC
cdr3_aa: CASSLPTGGGETQYF
d_call: TRBD1
v_call: TRBV5-1
j_call: TRBJ2-5
clone_size: .

cdr3_nt: TGCGCCAGCAGTCCGACACTCCGGGGCACTGAAGCTTTCTTT
cdr3_aa: CASSPTLRGTEAFF
d_call: .
v_call: TRBV23-1
j_call: TRBJ1-1
clone_size: .

cdr3_nt: TGCGCCAGCAGCTTTTTGGGCGACAGGTTGAACACCGGGGAGCTGTTTTTT
cdr3_aa: CASSFLGDRLNTGELFF
d_call: .
v_call: TRBV5-1
j_call: TRBJ2-2
clone_size: .

cdr3_nt: TGTGCCAGCAGACACGGGACAGGGAACAATGAGCAGTTCTTC
cdr3_aa: CASRHGTGNNEQFF
d_call: TRBD1
v_call: TRBV6-5
j_call: TRBJ2-1
clone_size: .

cdr3_nt: TGTGCCAGCACCGAACACGGGAGCTCCTATAATTCACCCCTCCACTTT
cdr3_aa: CASTEHGSSYNSPLHF
d_call: .
v_call: TRBV7-2
j_call: TRBJ1-6
clone_size: .

cdr3_nt: TGTGCCAGCTCACCCCCCCCCGCGCAGGGTGAAGCTTTCTTT
cdr3_aa: CASSPPPAQGEAFF
d_call: .
v_call: TRBV18
j_call: TRBJ1-1
clone_size: .

cdr3_nt: TGTGCCAGCGGGGGGTATAGCAATCAGCCCCAGCATTTT
cdr3_aa: CASGGYSNQPQHF
d_call: .
v_call: TRBV28
j_call: TRBJ1-5
clone_size: .

cdr3_nt: TGTGCCAGCAGCTTGGCGGGGGAATCAGAGACCCAGTACTTC
cdr3_aa: CASSLAGESETQYF
d_call: .
v_call: TRBV5-6
j_call: TRBJ2-5
clone_size: .

cdr3_nt: TGTGCCAGCAGCTCGGGACAGGGGCAGCATCAAGAGCAGTTCTTC
cdr3_aa: CASSSGQGQHQEQFF
d_call: TRBD1
v_call: TRBV7-7
j_call: TRBJ2-1
clone_size: .

cdr3_nt: TGTGCCAGCAGCCACCGGGCTAATGAAAAACTGTTTTTT
cdr3_aa: CASSHRANEKLFF
d_call: .
v_call: TRBV7-6
j_call: TRBJ1-4
clone_size: .

cdr3_nt: TGTGCCAGCAGCCTCAGCGGGAGGACCGGGGAGCTGTTTTTT
cdr3_aa: CASSLSGRTGELFF
d_call: TRBD2
v_call: TRBV4-2
j_call: TRBJ2-2
clone_size: .

cdr3_nt: TGTGCCAGCAGGGCGATGGGGGCGGGCGAGCAGTACTTC
cdr3_aa: CASRAMGAGEQYF
d_call: .
v_call: TRBV6-5
j_call: TRBJ2-7
clone_size: .

cdr3_nt: TGTGCCAGCAGTTCTCAGAGCGGGAGTCGCCACGAGCAGTACTTC
cdr3_aa: CASSSQSGSRHEQYF
d_call: TRBD2
v_call: TRBV28
j_call: TRBJ2-7
clone_size: .

cdr3_nt: TGCGCCAGCAGTCGGGGGACTAGCAGCTACAATGAGCAGTTCTTC
cdr3_aa: CASSRGTSSYNEQFF
d_call: TRBD2
v_call: TRBV10-1
j_call: TRBJ2-1
clone_size: .

cdr3_nt: TGTGCCAGCAGCTTATTAGGGGTTAGCTCCTACGAGCAGTACTTC
cdr3_aa: CASSLLGVSSYEQYF
d_call: .
v_call: TRBV7-9
j_call: TRBJ2-7
clone_size: once

cdr3_nt: TGTGCCAGCAGTCAAGGAACAGGGCGTCAAGAGACCCAGTACTTC
cdr3_aa: CASSQGTGRQETQYF
d_call: .
v_call: TRBV27
j_call: TRBJ2-5
clone_size: .

cdr3_nt: TGCGCCAGCAGCTTGGGAGGCGCGAACACTGAAGCTTTCTTT
cdr3_aa: CASSLGGANTEAFF
d_call: .
v_call: TRBV5-1
j_call: TRBJ1-1
clone_size: medium-sized

cdr3_nt: TGTGCCAGCAAGACAGACCGGGACAGGGGTAATCAGCCCCAGCATTTT
cdr3_aa: CASKTDRDRGNQPQHF
d_call: TRBD1
v_call: TRBV6-6
j_call: TRBJ1-5
clone_size: .

cdr3_nt: TGTGCCAGCAGTTCGTCCGGACTAGGCACAAAGCACTACGAGCAGTACTTC
cdr3_aa: CASSSSGLGTKHYEQYF
d_call: TRBD2
v_call: TRBV27
j_call: TRBJ2-7
clone_size: .

cdr3_nt: TGCAGCGTTGTATCGGACAGAACTGGCTACACCTTC
cdr3_aa: CSVVSDRTGYTF
d_call: .
v_call: TRBV29-1
j_call: TRBJ1-2
clone_size: .

cdr3_nt: TGTGCCAGCAGTTTTGTTCGGGGAAATCAGCCCCAGCATTTT
cdr3_aa: CASSFVRGNQPQHF
d_call: .
v_call: TRBV28
j_call: TRBJ1-5
clone_size: .

cdr3_nt: TGTGCCAGCAGTTTTGCCGGGGAGCTCGAGCAGTACTTC
cdr3_aa: CASSFAGELEQYF
d_call: .
v_call: TRBV27
j_call: TRBJ2-7
clone_size: .

cdr3_nt: TGTGCCAGCAGTTTAACCCCCAGACTAGCGGACTACAATGAGCAGTTCTTC
cdr3_aa: CASSLTPRLADYNEQFF
d_call: TRBD2
v_call: TRBV7-8
j_call: TRBJ2-1
clone_size: .

cdr3_nt: TGTGCCAGCACCATGGGGACAGCCTTGACCTACGAGCAGTACTTC
cdr3_aa: CASTMGTALTYEQYF
d_call: TRBD1
v_call: TRBV5-5
j_call: TRBJ2-7
clone_size: .

cdr3_nt: TGTGCCAGCAGCGTAGGGGACAGCCTGAACACTGAAGCTTTCTTT
cdr3_aa: CASSVGDSLNTEAFF
d_call: TRBD1
v_call: TRBV9
j_call: TRBJ1-1
clone_size: few

cdr3_nt: TGTGCCTGGAGGCCTGGGACAGGACCCATGAACACTGAAGCTTTCTTT
cdr3_aa: CAWRPGTGPMNTEAFF
d_call: TRBD1
v_call: TRBV30
j_call: TRBJ1-1
clone_size: few

cdr3_nt: TGTGCCAGCAGCCCCCAAGGGACAGGGGGCGTCAATGAGCAGTTCTTC
cdr3_aa: CASSPQGTGGVNEQFF
d_call: TRBD1
v_call: TRBV11-1
j_call: TRBJ2-1
clone_size: .

cdr3_nt: TGTGCCAGCAGCCAGGCTCAGGGGAAAGTGGGCTACACCTTC
cdr3_aa: CASSQAQGKVGYTF
d_call: .
v_call: TRBV5-6
j_call: TRBJ1-2
clone_size: .

cdr3_nt: TGTGCCAGTAAAGGGGTGGCGAACACTGAAGCTTTCTTT
cdr3_aa: CASKGVANTEAFF
d_call: .
v_call: TRBV19
j_call: TRBJ1-1
clone_size: .

cdr3_nt: TGTGCCAGCAGCCGAATAGATGGCTACACCTTC
cdr3_aa: CASSRIDGYTF
d_call: .
v_call: TRBV7-9
j_call: TRBJ1-2
clone_size: .

cdr3_nt: TGTGCCAGTAGAGTTTCAGGCTATCAGCCCCAGCATTTT
cdr3_aa: CASRVSGYQPQHF
d_call: .
v_call: TRBV19
j_call: TRBJ1-5
clone_size: .

cdr3_nt: TGTGCCAGCAGCCAAGAGCTAGCGGGCTTGAACACCGGGGAGCTGTTTTTT
cdr3_aa: CASSQELAGLNTGELFF
d_call: TRBD2
v_call: TRBV14
j_call: TRBJ2-2
clone_size: .

cdr3_nt: TGTGCCAGCAGCCTAGGAGGACAGGGGGCCCAGCCCCAGCATTTT
cdr3_aa: CASSLGGQGAQPQHF
d_call: TRBD1
v_call: TRBV7-9
j_call: TRBJ1-5
clone_size: .

cdr3_nt: TGTGCCAGCAGCCTACTAGCGGGAGATGAGACCCAGTACTTC
cdr3_aa: CASSLLAGDETQYF
d_call: TRBD2
v_call: TRBV7-3
j_call: TRBJ2-5
clone_size: .

cdr3_nt: TGTGCCAGCGCATCCCCAGCGGGAGGCTACGAGCAGTACTTC
cdr3_aa: CASASPAGGYEQYF
d_call: TRBD2
v_call: TRBV27
j_call: TRBJ2-7
clone_size: .

cdr3_nt: TGCGCCAGCAGCCAGGGGAGGGGTTGGACTGAAGCTTTCTTT
cdr3_aa: CASSQGRGWTEAFF
d_call: .
v_call: TRBV4-1
j_call: TRBJ1-1
clone_size: few

cdr3_nt: TGTGCCAGCAGCTTTACGGGACAGGGGCTGTACGAGCAGTACTTC
cdr3_aa: CASSFTGQGLYEQYF
d_call: TRBD1
v_call: TRBV7-6
j_call: TRBJ2-7
clone_size: few

cdr3_nt: TGTGCCAGCAGCGGCGTTGGTGGGGAGAACTCCTACGAGCAGTACTTC
cdr3_aa: CASSGVGGENSYEQYF
d_call: .
v_call: TRBV7-6
j_call: TRBJ2-7
clone_size: .

cdr3_nt: TGTGCCAGCTCACCGACAGGGGGCGGACGGGACAATGAGCAGTTCTTC
cdr3_aa: CASSPTGGGRDNEQFF
d_call: TRBD1
v_call: TRBV18
j_call: TRBJ2-1
clone_size: .

cdr3_nt: TGTGCCAGCAGTTTATCGGAGTTCCCCGGGTCCTACAATGAGCAGTTCTTC
cdr3_aa: CASSLSEFPGSYNEQFF
d_call: .
v_call: TRBV27
j_call: TRBJ2-1
clone_size: .